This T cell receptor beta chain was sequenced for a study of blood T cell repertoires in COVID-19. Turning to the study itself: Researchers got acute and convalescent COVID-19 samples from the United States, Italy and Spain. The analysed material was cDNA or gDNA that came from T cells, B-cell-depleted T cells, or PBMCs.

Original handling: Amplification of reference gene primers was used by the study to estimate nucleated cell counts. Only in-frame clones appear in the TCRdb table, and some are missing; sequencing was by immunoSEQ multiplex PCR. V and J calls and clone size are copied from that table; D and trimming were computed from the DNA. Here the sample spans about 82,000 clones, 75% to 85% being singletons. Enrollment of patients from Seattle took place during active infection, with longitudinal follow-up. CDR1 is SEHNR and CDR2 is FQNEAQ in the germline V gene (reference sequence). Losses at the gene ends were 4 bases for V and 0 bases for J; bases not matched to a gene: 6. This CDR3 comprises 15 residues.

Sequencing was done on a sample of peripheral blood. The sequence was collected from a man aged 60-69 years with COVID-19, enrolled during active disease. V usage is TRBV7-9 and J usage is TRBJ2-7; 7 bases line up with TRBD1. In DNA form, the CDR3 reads TGTGCCAGCAGCTCCTATCGGGACAGCTCCTACGAGCAGTACTTC. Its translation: CASSSYRDSSYEQYF.